Listed here are 27 T cell receptor beta chains from one sample, sequenced in a study of T cell responses to AZD1222 COVID-19 vaccine. Sequenced by immunoSEQ multiplex PCR; TCRdb stores in-frame clones only, minus some. Here the sample spans 120,000 or so clones, 70% to 90% being singletons. Sequenced material: peripheral blood, taken on day 0 of AZD1222 vaccination. These receptors originate from an adult in good health.

The chain uses TRBV19 and TRBJ1-2, with D possibly matching TRBD1 (6 bases). This CDR3 spans 15 amino acids. Trimming stripped 1 base from V and 9 bases from J, with 18 bases between. CDR1 LNHDA and CDR2 SQIVND come from the germline V gene (reference sequence). The CDR3 bases are TGTGCCAGTAGTATAGGACCGGGAGGGGACAACAGCTACACCTTC. It yields the protein CASSIGPGGDNSYTF.

CDR3: CASGVSGVPTDTQYF. DNA of the CDR3: TGTGCCAGCGGCGTATCAGGGGTTCCCACAGATACGCAGTATTTT. The gene calls are TRBV11-3 and TRBJ2-3, with TRBD1 as a possible D gene (6 bases). The CDR3 runs 15 residues. The germline CDR1 and CDR2 sequences are SGHNT and YENEEA. The germline V and J ends were trimmed by 8 bases and 2 bases, with 17 bases remaining between them.

The rearrangement links TRBV28 to TRBJ1-4; the D is unclear. Per germline, CDR1 MDHEN and CDR2 SYDVKM. The CDR3 has 13 residues. The ends were cut back, 3 bases at V and 3 bases at J, with 5 bases in the middle. DNA for the CDR3: TGTGCCAGCAGTTTGACGGCTAATGAAAAACTGTTTTTT. This sequence encodes CASSLTANEKLFF.

The chain links TRBV7-9 to TRBJ1-4, with a weak D call TRBD1 (6 bases). The germline CDR1 and CDR2 sequences are SEHNR and FQNEAQ (reference sequence). This CDR3 contains 17 residues. The germline V and J ends were trimmed by 5 bases and 0 bases, with 16 bases remaining between them. The CDR3 region is CASSQMGRGTTNEKLFF. The DNA for the CDR3 is TGTGCCAGCAGCCAAATGGGTAGGGGGACAACTAATGAAAAACTGTTTTTT.

The rearrangement joins TRBV5-8 to TRBJ1-6, with a tentative D call TRBD1 (5 bases). This CDR3 comprises 15 residues. The V gene lost 0 bases and the J gene lost 7 bases, with 11 bases spanning the gap. Germline V gives CDR1 SGHTS, CDR2 YDEGEE. The CDR3 DNA reads TGTGCCAGCAGCTTGGGGCCAGGGTGGAATTCACCCCTCCACTTT. It encodes CASSLGPGWNSPLHF.

This clone has only one observation. The V and J genes are TRBV19 and TRBJ1-2; weak D call: TRBD1 (5 bases). The CDR3 is made up of 13 amino acids. V lost 7 bases, J lost 6 bases, and 15 bases lay in between. In germline, CDR1 is LNHDA, CDR2 SQIVND (reference sequence). In DNA form, the CDR3 reads TGTGCCAGTAACCCACAGGTGAACCATGGCTACACCTTC. This sequence encodes CASNPQVNHGYTF.

V and J are TRBV4-3 and TRBJ2-7; the match to TRBD2 covers 9 bases. J was trimmed by 0 bases and V by 4 bases; bases with no gene match: 4. Germline CDR1 and CDR2: LGHNA and YSLEER. This CDR3 region has 15 residues. The CDR3 region has the DNA TGCGCCAGCAGCCTTATGCGGGAGGGCTCCTACGAGCAGTACTTC. Amino acids: CASSLMREGSYEQYF.

The table lists this clone with a few counts. The chain uses TRBV24-1 and TRBJ2-3; D possibly corresponds to TRBD2 (5 bases). The germline V gene has CDR1 KGHDR and CDR2 SFDVKD. V lost 3 bases, J lost 5 bases, and 14 bases lay in between. This CDR3 is built from 15 residues. The CDR3 is CATSDPGSGRDTQYF. CDR3 nucleotide sequence: TGTGCCACCAGTGATCCGGGGTCGGGAAGAGATACGCAGTATTTT.

The chain is built from TRBV7-3 and TRBJ2-1; the D is unclear. V dropped 11 bases and J dropped 6 bases, with 17 bases sitting between them. Germline V CDR1 and CDR2: SGHTA, FQGTGA. CDR3 size: 13 residues. The CDR3 DNA reads TGTGCCTCCTCTACCCGACTCCTCAATGAGCAGTTCTTC. It is translated as CASSTRLLNEQFF.

In the case of this clone: Relative to the germline gene, one junction end is altered; a read error may explain this. The rearrangement uses TRBV6-1 and TRBJ2-5; D possibly corresponds to TRBD2 (6 bases). There are 13 residues in the CDR3. Per germline, CDR1 MNHNS and CDR2 SASEGT. CDR3 nucleotides: TGTGCCAGCAGAGAAGCGGGTCTGGAGACCCAGTACTTC. It codes for CASREAGLETQYF.

This clone was seen only a few times. The chain joins TRBV4-1 to TRBJ1-4, with no clear D. CDR1 and CDR2 from the germline V gene are MGHRA and YSYEKL. Trimming pared 1 base from V and 15 bases from J, leaving 12 bases between. The CDR3 has 12 residues. In DNA form, the CDR3 reads TGCGCCAGCAGCCAAGTAGGGAGCCAGGTGTTTTTT. This sequence encodes CASSQVGSQVFF.

The chain carries TRBV30 and TRBJ1-5; unclear D gene. The germline CDR1 and CDR2 sequences are GTSNPN and SVGIG (reference sequence). This CDR3 has 16 amino acids. V lost 7 bases, J lost 5 bases, and 24 bases lay in between. CDR3 bases: TGTGCCTCACCTAACCGGATTGTAGGGAGGTATCAGCCCCAGCATTTT. Its translation is CASPNRIVGRYQPQHF.

This chain joins TRBV7-2 and TRBJ2-3; D is uncertain. V was shortened by 8 bases and J by 2 bases, with 11 bases between the two germline ends. The CDR3 spans 13 residues. The germline V gene has CDR1 SGHTA and CDR2 FQGNSA. CDR3 DNA sequence: TGTGCCAGCGCAGATGGGGTCACAGATACGCAGTATTTT. It yields the protein CASADGVTDTQYF.

The gene calls are TRBV10-3 and TRBJ1-1, with D uncertain. The germline V and J ends were trimmed by 7 bases and 0 bases, with 12 bases remaining between them. CDR1 ENHRY and CDR2 SYGVKD come from the germline V gene. The CDR3 contains 14 residues. The CDR3 bases are TGTGCCATCACCGAGCAGTCAATGAACACTGAAGCTTTCTTT. Translating it yields CAITEQSMNTEAFF.

This clone was seen once. This rearrangement joins TRBV10-3 to TRBJ1-1; 7 nucleotides agree with TRBD1. The V gene end was trimmed by 3 bases and the J gene end by 11 bases; junction bases not matched to a gene: 3. Germline assignment: CDR1 ENHRY and CDR2 SYGVKD. This CDR3 spans 11 amino acids. CDR3 in amino acids: CAISDDRVAFF. The CDR3 bases are TGTGCCATCAGTGATGACAGGGTGGCTTTCTTT.

The chain employs TRBV5-1 and TRBJ2-5; D is ambiguous. The CDR3 totals 14 residues. Looked up from germline, CDR1 is SGHRS and CDR2 is YFSETQ. V was pared by 0 bases and J by 1 base, with 7 bases between. The DNA for the CDR3 is TGCGCCAGCAGCTTGGAAGGAGTCCAAGAGACCCAGTACTTC. Amino acid sequence: CASSLEGVQETQYF.

The table lists this clone with a few counts. This chain links TRBV7-6 with TRBJ2-7; 11 nucleotides agree with TRBD1. This CDR3 spans 15 amino acids. V shed 5 bases, J shed 4 bases, and the junction held 7 bases outside the gene matches. Germline values: CDR1 SGHVS, CDR2 FNYEAQ. CDR3 bases: TGTGCCAGCAGCCGATCCGGGACAGGGGGATACGAGCAGTACTTC. Its translation is CASSRSGTGGYEQYF. Using reference TRBV7-6 and TRBJ2-7 for the parts outside the CDR3, the full variable domain is GAGVSQSPRYKVTKRGQDVALRCDPISGHVSLYWYRQALGQGPEFLTYFNYEAQQDKSGLPNDRFSAERPEGSISTLTIQRTEQRDSAMYRCASSRSGTGGYEQYFGPGTRLTVT.

The CDR3 is CASSSGGEGQFF. Written as DNA, the CDR3 is TGTGCCAGCAGCTCGGGGGGAGAGGGGCAGTTCTTC. This chain joins TRBV5-6 and TRBJ2-1; TRBD2 matches at 7 bases. The CDR3 contains 12 residues. Trimming removed 3 bases from V and 12 bases from J; junction bases left unmatched: 6. Germline V gene sequence: CDR1 SGHDT, CDR2 YYEEEE.

The chain carries TRBV29-1 and TRBJ2-7, with D tentatively TRBD1 (5 bases). Trimming pared 1 base from V and 4 bases from J, leaving 11 bases between. CDR1 SQVTM and CDR2 ANQGSEA come from the germline V gene. The CDR3 is 13 amino acids. The CDR3 sequence is CSVEAEQGYEQYF. Here the CDR3 DNA reads TGCAGCGTTGAAGCTGAGCAGGGATACGAGCAGTACTTC.

The chain employs TRBV4-1 and TRBJ2-7; 7 bases agree with TRBD2. The CDR3 totals 14 residues. V was pared by 1 base and J by 5 bases, with 5 bases of the junction left unmatched. Germline V gene sequence: CDR1 MGHRA, CDR2 YSYEKL. The CDR3 sequence: CASSQGGAGDEQYF. The CDR3 DNA is TGCGCCAGCAGCCAAGGCGGGGCGGGAGACGAGCAGTACTTC.

This chain links TRBV9 with TRBJ2-1; 7 bases are shared with TRBD2. With V trimmed by 3 bases and J by 0 bases, 6 bases remained unmatched. The CDR3 totals 16 residues. Germline CDR1 SGDLS, CDR2 YYNGEE. CDR3 in amino acids: CASSASGAHSYNEQFF. Here the CDR3 DNA reads TGTGCCAGCAGCGCCAGCGGGGCCCACTCCTACAATGAGCAGTTCTTC.

The rearrangement links TRBV7-6 to TRBJ2-2; D remains unclear. The CDR3 sequence is 14 residues long. V was trimmed by 3 bases and J by 6 bases, leaving 11 bases between them. Germline values: CDR1 SGHVS, CDR2 FNYEAQ. The CDR3 loop reads CASSFNTPPGELFF. The DNA of the CDR3 is TGTGCCAGCAGCTTCAACACTCCCCCCGGGGAGCTGTTTTTT. Combining the CDR3 with reference TRBV7-6 and TRBJ2-2 gives the whole variable domain GAGVSQSPRYKVTKRGQDVALRCDPISGHVSLYWYRQALGQGPEFLTYFNYEAQQDKSGLPNDRFSAERPEGSISTLTIQRTEQRDSAMYRCASSFNTPPGELFFGEGSRLTVL.

The chain joins TRBV14 to TRBJ2-3; either TRBD1 or TRBD2 may supply D (6 bases each). This CDR3 has 17 amino acids. Deletions cut 1 base from V and 0 bases from J, with 14 bases between. Germline CDR1 is SGHDN and CDR2 is FVKESK. CDR3 sequence (DNA): TGTGCCAGCAGCCAAGTGGGGGGCGTCCACAGCACAGATACGCAGTATTTT. Residues: CASSQVGGVHSTDTQYF.

V gene TRBV15 combines with J gene TRBJ1-2, with D uncertain. CDR1 is LNHNV, CDR2 YYDKDF, per germline (reference sequence). Trimming removed 0 bases from V and 8 bases from J, with 7 bases in between. The CDR3 runs 12 residues. The chain's CDR3 is CATSRDSRGYTF. CDR3 nucleotides: TGTGCCACCAGCAGAGATTCGCGGGGCTACACCTTC.

This clone has just one count. This chain links TRBV4-2 with TRBJ1-4, with TRBD1 as a possible D gene (6 bases). In germline, CDR1 is LGHNA, CDR2 YNFKEQ. V lost 0 bases and J lost 7, with 12 bases in between. This CDR3 is built from 15 residues. CDR3 DNA sequence: TGTGCCAGCAGCCAAGATAAGACAGGTGGTGAAAAACTGTTTTTT. It codes for CASSQDKTGGEKLFF.

The chain couples TRBV27 to TRBJ1-2, with D perhaps matching TRBD1 (6 bases). CDR1 MNHEY and CDR2 SMNVEV come from the germline V gene (reference sequence). Trimming left V 2 bases short and J 1 base short, with 11 bases between. The CDR3 totals 15 residues. The CDR3 loop reads CASSLGTHLNYGYTF. CDR3 in DNA: TGTGCCAGCAGTTTAGGGACACACCTTAACTATGGCTACACCTTC.

CDR3 in amino acids: CASSRGTFRETQYF. The CDR3 DNA sequence: TGTGCCAGCAGTAGAGGGACGTTTAGGGAGACCCAGTACTTC. The V gene is TRBV6-5, the J gene TRBJ2-5; the D gene could be TRBD1 or TRBD2 (5 bases each). The length of the CDR3 is 14 residues. V dropped 5 bases and J dropped 5 bases, with 15 bases sitting between them. Germline lookup yields CDR1 MNHEY and CDR2 SVGAGI.